Following are 14 T cell receptor beta chains from one sample sequenced in a study of blood T cell repertoires in COVID-19 (dated by TCRdb to between 2020 and 2021). The protocol used for the library was the immunoSEQ multiplex PCR assay. TCRdb took this table from immuneACCESS and kept in-frame rearrangements with V and J called. Such tables lack part of the clones; where checked against another copy, unresolved V genes explain under half of the gap, and the rest is unexplained. For this sample the table gives more than 100,000 clones, of which around 90% were detected only once. Jointly, the top ten make up about 15% of the sample. Sequenced material: peripheral blood. All receptors come from a woman aged 80 or over in a cohort sampled during active COVID-19.

The chain employs TRBV7-2 and TRBJ2-1; no definite D call. V lost 8 bases to trimming and J lost 3 bases, with 14 bases between them. Germline-derived CDR1 and CDR2 are SGHTA and FQGNSA. The CDR3 consists of 14 residues. CDR3 sequence (DNA): TGTGCCAGCGCGGAAGGTGCGGACTACAATGAGCAGTTCTTC. Protein: CASAEGADYNEQFF.

The chain couples TRBV18 to TRBJ1-4, with TRBD1 matching over 9 bases. This CDR3 has 15 amino acids. Germline loops: CDR1 KGHSH, CDR2 LQKENI. Unmatched junction bases numbered 6, after V lost 3 bases and J lost 7 bases. In nucleotides, the CDR3 is TGTGCCAGCTCACCCCGGACAGGGGTGGGTGAAAAACTGTTTTTT. The encoded protein is CASSPRTGVGEKLFF.

V gene TRBV6-5 combines with J gene TRBJ2-1; perhaps TRBD1 as D (5 bases). Trimming removed 6 bases from V and 6 bases from J, with 6 bases in between. Germline V lookup: CDR1 MNHEY, CDR2 SVGAGI. The CDR3 has 11 residues. The CDR3 region has the DNA TGTGCCAGCAGCAGGGCCAATGAGCAGTTCTTC. Encoded protein: CASSRANEQFF.

V gene TRBV28 combines with J gene TRBJ1-4; TRBD1 agrees at 8 bases. This CDR3 has 14 residues. Per the germline V gene, CDR1 is MDHEN and CDR2 is SYDVKM. V lost 8 bases, J lost 8 bases, and 10 bases stayed unmatched. CDR3 in DNA: TGTGCCAGCGGCCCAGGGGGCGCTGGGGAAAAACTGTTTTTT. It translates to CASGPGGAGEKLFF.

The chain combines TRBV5-4 with TRBJ2-5, with 10 bases that match TRBD2. The CDR3 covers 16 residues. In germline, CDR1 is SGHNT, CDR2 YYREEE (reference sequence). V lost 3 bases to trimming and J lost 5 bases; unmatched junction nucleotides: 10. The CDR3 bases are TGTGCCAGCAGCTCCACTGCTAGCGGGAGTGTGGAGACCCAGTACTTC. The encoded protein is CASSSTASGSVETQYF.

The rearrangement joins TRBV4-1 to TRBJ2-1; 8 nucleotides agree with TRBD2. The V gene end was trimmed by 1 base and the J gene end by 14 bases; junction bases not matched to a gene: 7. Germline-derived CDR1 and CDR2 are MGHRA and YSYEKL. CDR3 length: 13 residues. DNA for the CDR3: TGCGCCAGCAGCCAAGCCCCGGGGGGGCCGGAGTTCTTC. Amino acids: CASSQAPGGPEFF.

The chain joins TRBV24-1 to TRBJ2-1; 7 bases are shared with TRBD2. The junction had 4 bases not matched to a gene; V was cut back by 1 base and J by 2 bases. CDR1 and CDR2 from the germline V gene are KGHDR and SFDVKD. The CDR3 is 16 amino acids. DNA for the CDR3: TGTGCCACCAGTGATTTTTCGGCGGGAGCCTACAATGAGCAGTTCTTC. The encoded protein is CATSDFSAGAYNEQFF.

This CDR3 reads CASSADREFEAFF. The CDR3 DNA sequence: TGTGCCAGCTCAGCGGACAGGGAATTTGAAGCTTTCTTT. The chain carries TRBV18 and TRBJ1-1; 8 bases fit TRBD1. With V trimmed by 5 bases and J by 7 bases, 6 bases remained unmatched. Germline V gene sequence: CDR1 KGHSH, CDR2 LQKENI. The CDR3 runs 13 residues.

The chain joins TRBV5-1 to TRBJ1-2, with D possibly matching TRBD1 (5 bases). In germline, CDR1 is SGHRS, CDR2 YFSETQ. This CDR3 comprises 19 residues. V lost 3 bases and J 5 bases, leaving 29 bases between the germline ends. The CDR3 DNA reads TGCGCCAGCAGCTGGGGGAACCCGGGACTCCCTTTAATAGGGTATGGCTACACCTTC. This gives the protein CASSWGNPGLPLIGYGYTF.

For the CDR3, the DNA is TGTGCCAGCAGCAAAGCTCGGGAACACCCCCACAACAATGAGCAGTTCTTC. Translation: CASSKAREHPHNNEQFF. The chain is built from TRBV21-1 and TRBJ2-1; the D call TRBD2 from the table was never checked on the DNA. TRBV21-1 is listed as a pseudogene. The CDR3 covers 17 residues.

The rearrangement uses TRBV14 and TRBJ2-7; TRBD1 aligns across 9 bases. This CDR3 is 16 amino acids long. With 5 bases clipped from V and 3 bases from J, the junction kept 11 bases outside the gene matches. CDR1 is SGHDN, CDR2 FVKESK, per germline. The CDR3 bases are TGTGCCAGCAGCAAAATTAGTGGGACAGGGCTCTACGAGCAGTACTTC. Protein sequence: CASSKISGTGLYEQYF.

The rearrangement uses TRBV27 and TRBJ1-2; D gene unclear. In germline, CDR1 is MNHEY, CDR2 SMNVEV (reference sequence). The ends were cut back, 5 bases at V and 10 bases at J, with 11 bases in the middle. The CDR3 is made up of 11 amino acids. CDR3 loop: CASSAGLTYTF. DNA of the CDR3: TGTGCCAGCAGTGCGGGGTTAACCTACACCTTC.

The chain combines TRBV7-9 with TRBJ1-5; D is possibly TRBD1 (5 bases). The CDR3 length is 14 residues. The germline CDR1 and CDR2 sequences are SEHNR and FQNEAQ (reference sequence). V lost 1 base and J 6 bases, leaving 10 bases between the germline ends. The CDR3 sequence: CASSLEGKGQPQHF. The DNA for the CDR3 is TGTGCCAGCAGCTTAGAGGGGAAAGGTCAGCCCCAGCATTTT. The variable domain in full, completed from reference TRBV7-9 and TRBJ1-5, reads DTGVSQNPRHKITKRGQNVTFRCDPISEHNRLYWYRQTLGQGPEFLTYFQNEAQLEKSRLLSDRFSAERPKGSFSTLEIQRTEQGDSAMYLCASSLEGKGQPQHFGDGTRLSIL.

This clone is a singleton in its sample. The chain couples TRBV28 to TRBJ1-4; D is possibly TRBD1 (5 bases). Between the trimmed V and J ends, which lost 6 bases and 6 bases, there was a span of 17 bases. The CDR3 totals 15 residues. Germline CDR1 and CDR2: MDHEN and SYDVKM. CDR3: CASRSQGATDEKLFF. DNA of the CDR3: TGTGCCAGCAGGTCCCAAGGGGCGACGGATGAAAAACTGTTTTTT.